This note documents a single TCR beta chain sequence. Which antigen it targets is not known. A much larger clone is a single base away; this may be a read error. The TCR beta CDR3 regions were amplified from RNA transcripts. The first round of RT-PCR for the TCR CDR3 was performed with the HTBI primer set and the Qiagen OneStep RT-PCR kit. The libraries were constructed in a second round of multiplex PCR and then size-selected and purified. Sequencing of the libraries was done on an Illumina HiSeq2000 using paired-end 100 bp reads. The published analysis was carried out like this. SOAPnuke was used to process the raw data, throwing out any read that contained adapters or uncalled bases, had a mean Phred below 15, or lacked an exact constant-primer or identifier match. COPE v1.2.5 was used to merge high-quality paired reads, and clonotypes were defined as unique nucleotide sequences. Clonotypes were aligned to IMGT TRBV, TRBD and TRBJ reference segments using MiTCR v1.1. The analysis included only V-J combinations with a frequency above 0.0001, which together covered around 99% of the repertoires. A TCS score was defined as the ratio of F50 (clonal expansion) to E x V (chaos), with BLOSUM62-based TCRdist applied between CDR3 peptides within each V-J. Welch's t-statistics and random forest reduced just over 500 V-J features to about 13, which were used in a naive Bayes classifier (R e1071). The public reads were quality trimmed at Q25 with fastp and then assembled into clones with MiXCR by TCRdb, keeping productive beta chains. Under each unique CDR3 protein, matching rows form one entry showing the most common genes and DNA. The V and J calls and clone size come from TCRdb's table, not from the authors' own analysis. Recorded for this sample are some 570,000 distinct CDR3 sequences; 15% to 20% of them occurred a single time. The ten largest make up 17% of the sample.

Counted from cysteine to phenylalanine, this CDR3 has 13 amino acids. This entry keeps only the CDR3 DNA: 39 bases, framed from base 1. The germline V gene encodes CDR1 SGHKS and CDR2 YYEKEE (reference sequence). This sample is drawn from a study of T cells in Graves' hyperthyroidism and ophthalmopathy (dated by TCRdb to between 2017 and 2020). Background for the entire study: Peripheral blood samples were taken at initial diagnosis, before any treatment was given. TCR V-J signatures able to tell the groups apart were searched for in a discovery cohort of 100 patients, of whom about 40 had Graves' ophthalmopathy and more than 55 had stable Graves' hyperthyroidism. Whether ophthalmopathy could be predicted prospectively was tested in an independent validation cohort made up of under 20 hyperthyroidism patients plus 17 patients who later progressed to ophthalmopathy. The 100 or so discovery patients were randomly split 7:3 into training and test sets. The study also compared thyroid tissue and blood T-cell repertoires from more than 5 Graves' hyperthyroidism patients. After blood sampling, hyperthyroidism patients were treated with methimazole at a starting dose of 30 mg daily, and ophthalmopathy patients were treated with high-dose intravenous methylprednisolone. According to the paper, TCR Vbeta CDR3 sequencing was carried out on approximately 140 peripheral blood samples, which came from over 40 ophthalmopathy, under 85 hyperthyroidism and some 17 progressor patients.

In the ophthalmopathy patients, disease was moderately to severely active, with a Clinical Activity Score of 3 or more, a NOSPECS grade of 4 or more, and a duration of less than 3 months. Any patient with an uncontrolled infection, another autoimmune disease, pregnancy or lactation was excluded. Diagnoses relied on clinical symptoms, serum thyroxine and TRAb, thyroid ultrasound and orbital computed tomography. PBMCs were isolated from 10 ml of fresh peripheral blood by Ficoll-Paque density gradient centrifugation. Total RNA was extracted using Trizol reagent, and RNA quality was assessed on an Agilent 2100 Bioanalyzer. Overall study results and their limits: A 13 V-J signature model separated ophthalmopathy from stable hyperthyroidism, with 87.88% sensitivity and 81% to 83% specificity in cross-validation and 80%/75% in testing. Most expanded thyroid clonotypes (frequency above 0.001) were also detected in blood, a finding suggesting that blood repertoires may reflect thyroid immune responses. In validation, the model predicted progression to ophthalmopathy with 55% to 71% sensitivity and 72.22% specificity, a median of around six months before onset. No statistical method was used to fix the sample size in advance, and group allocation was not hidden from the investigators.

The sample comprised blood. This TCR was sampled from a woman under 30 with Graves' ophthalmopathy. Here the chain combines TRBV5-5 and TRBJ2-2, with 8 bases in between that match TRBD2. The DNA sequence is TGTGCCAGCAGCTTAGCGGGGGCCGGGGAGCTGGTTTTT. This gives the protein CASSLAGAGELVF.